This T cell receptor beta chain was profiled in a study of blood T cell repertoires in COVID-19. In the study overall: Italy, Spain and the United States were the sources of the convalescent and acute COVID-19 samples. The cDNA or gDNA used as material had been derived from T cells, B-cell-depleted T cells, or PBMCs.

In Seattle, patients joined the study during active infection and were tracked longitudinally. Original processing methods: Amplification of reference gene primers provided the estimated nucleated cell counts. Here immunoSEQ multiplex PCR was the method, and the copy in TCRdb shows in-frame clones only, minus some. D and trimming were read from the DNA, whereas the V and J calls and clone size are those reported in that table. The sample holds under 250,000 clones; more than 75% are singletons and the top ten take over 5.5%. This clone appeared a single time. The germline V and J ends were trimmed by 6 bases and 7 bases, with 16 bases remaining between them. Germline V gene data show CDR1 as MDHEN and CDR2 as SYDVKM. The CDR3 is 15 residues long.

Sequenced material: peripheral blood. The chain has TRBV28 and TRBJ1-6, with D tentatively TRBD1 (6 bases). The clonotype originates from a woman aged 80 or over with COVID-19, enrolled during active disease. The CDR3 sequence is CASSPFDRPNSPLHF. The DNA for the CDR3 is TGTGCCAGCAGCCCTTTCGACAGGCCAAATTCACCCCTCCACTTT.